A single sample gave rise to the 6 T cell receptor beta chains below, sequenced in a study of blood T cell repertoires in COVID-19. Measured with immunoSEQ multiplex PCR; TCRdb has only the in-frame clones, and not every one. The data contain about 180,000 clones, around 86% of them seen just once; the ten biggest clones take up about 8.6%. The sample consisted of peripheral blood. The receptors derive from a man in his fifties or sixties with active or convalescent COVID-19.

V is TRBV5-4 and J is TRBJ1-1; no clear D gene. There are 14 residues in the CDR3. The V gene's germline CDR1 is SGHNT and CDR2 YYREEE (reference sequence). V dropped 2 bases and J dropped 4 bases, with 12 bases sitting between them. CDR3 sequence (DNA): TGTGCCAGCAGCTTATATGGCTCGGGCACTGAAGCTTTCTTT. Protein sequence: CASSLYGSGTEAFF.

The chain uses TRBV7-2 and TRBJ2-3; TRBD2 matches at 8 bases. The CDR3 has 14 residues. The V and J ends lost 0 bases and 5 bases, in that order; junction bases with no gene match: 1. The germline V gene encodes CDR1 SGHTA and CDR2 FQGNSA. CDR3 in amino acids: CASSLALAGDTQYF. CDR3 DNA sequence: TGTGCCAGCAGCTTAGCGCTAGCGGGAGATACGCAGTATTTT.

This chain joins TRBV6-2 or TRBV6-3 and TRBJ1-1, with 8 nucleotides matching TRBD1. CDR1 is MNHEY and CDR2 is SVGEGT in the germline V gene. The CDR3 runs to 15 residues. Trimming cost V 5 bases and J 6 bases; bases outside gene matches: 11. The CDR3 region is CASSRNRGENPEAFF. The CDR3 nucleotides are TGTGCCAGCAGTAGAAACAGGGGGGAAAACCCTGAAGCTTTCTTT.

This rearrangement joins TRBV15 to TRBJ1-3; 7 bases line up with TRBD1. Germline loops: CDR1 LNHNV, CDR2 YYDKDF (reference sequence). This CDR3 has 15 residues. V shed 3 bases and J 2 bases; nucleotides not matched to a gene: 4. As DNA, the CDR3 is TGTGCCACCAGCAGCCGGACAGGACCTGGAAACACCATATATTTT. Its translation: CATSSRTGPGNTIYF.

This clone was detected only a few times. V gene TRBV10-3 combines with J gene TRBJ1-3, with 9 bases lining up with TRBD1. Germline CDR1 ENHRY, CDR2 SYGVKD. Trimming removed 10 bases from V and 4 bases from J; junction bases left unmatched: 5. This CDR3 contains 13 residues. The CDR3 bases are TGTGCCACCGGGACAGGGAACGGAAACACCATATATTTT. It encodes CATGTGNGNTIYF.

The J gene is TRBJ2-7, the V gene TRBV6-5; 8 bases fit TRBD1. Trimming cost V 6 bases and J 5 bases; bases outside gene matches: 6. The length of the CDR3 is 13 residues. Germline CDR1 and CDR2: MNHEY and SVGAGI. The CDR3 coding sequence is TGTGCCAGCAGGCGGACAGGGTCTGACGAGCAGTACTTC. This translates into CASRRTGSDEQYF.